This TCR beta chain derives from a study of graft-versus-host responses after intestinal transplantation (dated by TCRdb to the early 2020s). Describing the broader study: The transplants that recipients received were multivisceral, liver-intestinal, or isolated intestinal. Every recipient was given anti-thymocyte globulin induction, then maintenance tacrolimus and steroids for roughly 3 years. After intestinal transplantation, graft-versus-host and host-versus-graft alloreactive T cell clones were followed in the graft, circulation and bone marrow using bulk TCR-beta CDR3 sequencing. Alloreactive clones were identified by sequencing pre-transplant mixed lymphocyte reaction products and comparing these products with unstimulated pre-transplant donor and recipient T cells. The cohort enrolled around 25 intestinal transplant recipients including one retransplant, and a few patients lacking pretransplant specimens were excluded. Donor T cell macrochimerism was defined as a peak of at least 4% donor T cells among recipient peripheral blood mononuclear cells. Instead of going to the commercial service, samples from three later patients were sequenced in-house on an Illumina MiSeq and processed with MiXCR. The paper as a whole reports these results and caveats: GvH clones turned up in recipient bone marrow, with some appearing earlier in ileal mucosa or blood, a pattern consistent with an intestinal mucosal origin. Early after transplant, peak levels of circulating GvH clones were associated with declines in HvG clones. Patients with donor T cell macrochimerism had high GvH to HvG T cell clonal ratios in their allografts. Conclusions were limited by the relatively low number and heterogeneity of intestinal transplant patients.

The library was generated by the immunoSEQ multiplex PCR assay. High-throughput TCR-beta CDR3 sequencing of genomic DNA from most patients was performed by Adaptive Biotechnologies. Per the authors' processing: TCR sequencing data for approximately 17 patients were retrieved from Adaptive's ImmunoSEQ software; three other patients were processed with MiXCR and VDJtools. CDR3 nucleotide sequences shared between donor and recipient were removed because their origin could not be assigned. To count as alloreactive, a clone needed at least 2-fold expansion over unstimulated cells and a minimum CFSE-low frequency of 0.002% (template counts) or 0.001% (read counts). A clone was considered mappable if detected in the sequenced pre-transplant spleen, lymph node, or MLR CFSE-low populations of the donor or recipient. Cumulative frequency of alloreactive clones was calculated as a percentage of all sequences weighted by copy number. TCRdb limited this immuneACCESS table to in-frame rearrangements with V and J called. A share of clones is missing; checked studies link under half to unresolved V genes, and the rest is unexplained. V, J and clone size derive from that table, while D and trimming were established from the DNA sequence. The sample records around 40,000 clones, roughly four fifths of which are singletons. The ten most abundant clones make up 3.5% of the sample.

Taken from cysteine to phenylalanine, the CDR3 has 13 residues. Only CDR3 DNA is held: 39 bases, read in frame from base 1. The CDR1 and CDR2 encoded by the germline V gene are WSHSY and SAAADI. V loses 5 bases, J loses 2 bases, and the germline ends lie 8 bases apart. In the case of this clone: Its antigen remains undetermined. No much larger clone is present one base from it, and per-base qualities are unavailable.

Blood samples were collected up to 4 times in the first month after transplant and then at least monthly when available. The sequence was obtained from a human patient who received an intestinal transplant, so some T cells may come from the graft donor. Sample: PBMCs, taken 1070 days after transplant. The chain links TRBV10-2 with TRBJ2-3, with TRBD2 as a weak D call on 6 bases. For the CDR3, the sequence is CASSTSYTDTQYF. The DNA sequence reads TGCGCCAGCAGTACTAGCTACACAGATACGCAGTATTTT.